The rows below give T cell receptor beta chains drawn from one sample of a study of OX40 agonist ivuxolimab in advanced cancers. The repertoire was sequenced with immunoSEQ multiplex PCR; TCRdb's copy has only in-frame clones and lacks some. The sample holds around 65,000 clones, 88% seen once. The material sequenced was CD4+ or CD8+ T cells sorted from blood, taken in a trial of the OX40 agonist ivuxolimab. These receptors all come from an adult with an advanced solid tumor such as melanoma, head and neck, liver or kidney cancer. CDR3s include the opening cysteine and the closing phenylalanine or tryptophan. D genes are given only for firm matches. Rows give clone size only sometimes, using once, few, many, or a class for an expanded clone.

J	size	V	length	D	CDR3	DNA
TRBJ1-1	-	TRBV9	14	-	CASSVAGGETEAFF	TGTGCCAGCAGCGTAGCGGGAGGTGAGACTGAAGCTTTCTTT
TRBJ2-3	once	TRBV6-6	15	-	CASSYSRRGADTQYF	TGTGCCAGCAGTTACTCGCGGCGGGGAGCGGATACGCAGTATTTT
TRBJ1-1	-	TRBV19	14	-	CASSMTRGNTEAFF	TGTGCCAGTAGTATGACGCGAGGAAACACTGAAGCTTTCTTT
TRBJ2-2	-	TRBV2	15	-	CASSERLNPAGELFF	TGTGCCAGCAGTGAACGGCTAAACCCGGCCGGGGAGCTGTTTTTT
TRBJ1-3	-	TRBV18	14	-	CASQAGYSGNTIYF	TGTGCCAGCCAGGCCGGGTACTCTGGAAACACCATATATTTT
TRBJ1-5	once	TRBV7-2	17	TRBD1	CASSAVRTGISNQPQHF	TGTGCCAGCAGCGCCGTGAGGACAGGGATCTCCAATCAGCCCCAGCATTTT
TRBJ1-2	-	TRBV4-3	13	-	CASSQGGGYGYTF	TGCGCCAGCAGCCAAGGTGGGGGATATGGCTACACCTTC
TRBJ2-3	once	TRBV6-5	13	-	CASRKTGTDTQYF	TGTGCCAGCAGAAAAACAGGCACAGATACGCAGTATTTT
TRBJ1-1	-	TRBV6-5	12	-	CASRAGLGSAFF	TGTGCCAGCAGGGCGGGTCTGGGTAGTGCTTTCTTT
TRBJ2-1	-	TRBV2	15	TRBD2	CASSESSGSYNEQFF	TGTGCCAGCAGTGAATCTAGCGGGTCCTACAATGAGCAGTTCTTC
TRBJ2-2	-	TRBV18	12	-	CASRANTGELFF	TGTGCCAGCCGAGCGAACACCGGGGAGCTGTTTTTT
TRBJ1-3	-	TRBV5-4	15	-	CASSQGSQGGNTIYF	TGTGCCAGCAGCCAGGGAAGTCAGGGTGGAAACACCATATATTTT
TRBJ2-7	-	TRBV6-6	14	TRBD1	CASSSRQGDGEQYF	TGTGCCAGCAGTTCGAGACAGGGGGATGGCGAGCAGTACTTC
TRBJ1-5	-	TRBV28	14	-	CAIHKSNSNQPQHF	TGTGCCATCCATAAGAGTAATAGCAATCAGCCCCAGCATTTT
TRBJ1-2	-	TRBV6-5	13	TRBD1	CASRFPGQGSYTF	TGTGCCAGCAGATTTCCGGGACAGGGAAGCTACACCTTC
TRBJ1-4	-	TRBV28	15	-	CASTPGGLKNEKLFF	TGTGCCAGCACCCCCGGGGGTTTGAAAAATGAAAAACTGTTTTTT
TRBJ1-2	-	TRBV5-1	15	-	CASSLSGQTFRGLTF	TGCGCCAGCAGCTTGTCGGGGCAGACGTTTCGGGGGCTAACCTTC
TRBJ1-4	medium-sized	TRBV4-1	16	TRBD1	CASSQTTGGTNEKLFF	TGCGCCAGCAGCCAAACAACAGGGGGAACTAATGAAAAACTGTTTTTT
TRBJ2-1	-	TRBV14	14	-	CASSQVSLYNEQFF	TGTGCCAGCAGCCAAGTGAGTTTATACAATGAGCAGTTCTTC
TRBJ1-4	-	TRBV5-5	14	TRBD1	CASSPTGTNEKLFF	TGTGCCAGCAGCCCGACAGGGACTAATGAAAAACTGTTTTTT
TRBJ2-7	-	TRBV19	16	-	CASSKLGGKTPYEQYF	TGTGCCAGTAGTAAACTTGGGGGAAAAACCCCTTACGAGCAGTACTTC
TRBJ1-3	-	TRBV18	13	-	CASSRVSGNTIYF	TGTGCCAGCTCACGCGTAAGTGGAAACACCATATATTTT
TRBJ1-1	-	TRBV4-1	15	-	CASSHPGTDNTEAFF	TGCGCCAGCAGCCACCCTGGGACCGATAACACTGAAGCTTTCTTT
TRBJ2-7	once	TRBV7-6	11	-	CASSLYYEQYF	TGTGCCAGCAGCTTATACTACGAGCAGTACTTC
TRBJ1-1	-	TRBV5-8	14	-	CASSLPGRGVEAFF	TGTGCCAGCAGCTTGCCGGGACGAGGGGTTGAAGCTTTCTTT
TRBJ1-4	once	TRBV6-5	14	TRBD1	CASGGQGSNEKLFF	TGTGCCAGCGGGGGACAGGGATCAAATGAAAAACTGTTTTTT
TRBJ2-1	once	TRBV7-8	14	TRBD2	CASSLLAVYNEQFF	TGTGCCAGCAGCTTACTAGCGGTCTACAATGAGCAGTTCTTC